These 24 T cell receptor beta chains originate from one sample sequenced in a study of shared clonotypes between healthy human individuals (dated by TCRdb to 2020 to 2022). Library method: the immunoSEQ multiplex PCR assay. The table comes from immuneACCESS by way of TCRdb, which keeps in-frame sequences with V and J called. Part of the clones is missing from these tables; in studies checked, under half for an unresolved V gene and the rest for unknown reasons. For this sample the table gives about 1 million clones, of which around 74% were detected only once. The ten largest clones capture roughly 1.4% of the sample. Input material: memory CD4+ T cells sorted from blood. The sample's cell subset or site, from its label and the paper: CD45RA-negative fraction. The receptors come from a man between 18 and 29 years old in good health.

A note on this clone: A much larger clone lies one base from this, so it may be a read error. The chain is built from TRBV5-4 and TRBJ1-1, with D perhaps TRBD1 (5 bases). The V end lost 4 bases, the J end lost 1 base, and 8 bases lay between the germline ends. CDR3 length equals 13 residues. Per the germline V gene, CDR1 is SGHNT and CDR2 is YYREEE (reference sequence). DNA for the CDR3: TGTGCCAGCAGCATTACAGGGAACACTGAAGCTTTCTTT. As protein: CASSITGNTEAFF.

V gene TRBV5-1 combines with J gene TRBJ2-3, with 8 bases aligning to TRBD2. This CDR3 spans 14 amino acids. The germline CDR1 and CDR2 sequences are SGHRS and YFSETQ. V trimming: 3 bases; J trimming: 1 base; junction bases outside the gene matches: 1. The CDR3 sequence is CASSYSGGTDTQYF. CDR3 in DNA: TGCGCCAGCAGCTATAGCGGGGGCACAGATACGCAGTATTTT. Complete variable domain (other parts from reference TRBV5-1 and TRBJ2-3): KAGVTQTPRYLIKTRGQQVTLSCSPISGHRSVSWYQQTPGQGLQFLFEYFSETQRNKGNFPGRFSGRQFSNSRSEMNVSTLELGDSALYLCASSYSGGTDTQYFGPGTRLTVL.

V and J are TRBV11-2 and TRBJ2-1, with D possibly called TRBD1 or TRBD2 (5 bases each). The germline V gene has CDR1 SGHAT and CDR2 FQNNGV. V lost 4 bases, J lost 4 bases, and 20 bases lay in between. This CDR3 is 17 amino acids long. The CDR3 nucleotides read TGTGCCAGCAGCTCCTGGTCCATCCGGGACGAATACAATGAGCAGTTCTTC. Amino acid sequence: CASSSWSIRDEYNEQFF.

The chain uses TRBV7-2 and TRBJ1-1, with TRBD1 matching over 7 bases. Germline V CDR1 and CDR2: SGHTA, FQGNSA. With V trimmed by 6 bases and J by 7 bases, 5 bases remained unmatched. CDR3 length: 12 amino acids. The CDR3 DNA sequence: TGTGCCAGCAGACAAAGGACAGGTGAAGCTTTCTTT. Its protein product is CASRQRTGEAFF.

The chain combines TRBV5-3 with TRBJ2-5; TRBD2 agrees at 7 bases. TRBV5-3 is designated an ORF whose function remains uncertain. V trimming: 8 bases; J trimming: 2 bases; junction bases outside the gene matches: 9. This CDR3 contains 14 residues. For the CDR3, the DNA is TGTGCCAGGACCCAAGAGGGACTACAAGAGACCCAGTACTTC. This codes for CARTQEGLQETQYF.

The chain uses TRBV6-5 and TRBJ1-2; D ambiguous. Per the germline V gene, CDR1 is MNHEY and CDR2 is SVGAGI. Trimming pared 7 bases from V and 2 bases from J, leaving 14 bases between. The CDR3 loop spans 14 amino acids. As DNA, the CDR3 is TGTGCCAGCATCCCCAGCGATAGGAACTATGGCTACACCTTC. It is translated as CASIPSDRNYGYTF.

The genes are TRBV10-1 and TRBJ2-7; 7 nucleotides agree with TRBD2. This CDR3 is built from 14 residues. Unmatched junction bases numbered 7, after V lost 5 bases and J lost 3 bases. Germline V gene sequence: CDR1 WNHNN, CDR2 SYGVQD (reference sequence). As DNA, the CDR3 is TGCGCCAGCAGTCCTTGGACGGGGGGCTACGAGCAGTACTTC. Its protein product is CASSPWTGGYEQYF.

Points on this clone: This likely traces to a read error, being one base from a far larger clone. The rearrangement uses TRBV6-1 and TRBJ2-7; 8 positions agree with TRBD1. The CDR3 runs 13 residues. V dropped 6 bases and J dropped 3; count of bases not matched to a gene: 4. CDR1 is MNHNS and CDR2 is SASEGT in the germline V gene. CDR3 coding DNA: TGTGCCAGCAGCCGGACAGGGAGCTACGAGCAGTACTTC. This encodes CASSRTGSYEQYF.

This chain joins TRBV18 and TRBJ2-5; TRBD1 aligns across 10 bases. This CDR3 has 16 residues. CDR1 KGHSH and CDR2 LQKENI come from the germline V gene. V trimming: 5 bases; J trimming: 6 bases; junction bases outside the gene matches: 12. DNA for the CDR3: TGTGCCAGCTCAGGAGATAGAAGGGACAGGGGACAGACCCAGTACTTC. As protein: CASSGDRRDRGQTQYF.

A remark on this clone: A read error is possible here, since a much larger clone lies one base away. CDR3 amino acids: CASSSTGSNTEAFF. The CDR3 DNA follows: TGTGCCAGCAGCTCGACAGGATCGAACACTGAAGCTTTCTTT. The gene calls are TRBV7-9 and TRBJ1-1; maybe TRBD1 (6 bases). The CDR3 loop spans 14 amino acids. The V gene's germline CDR1 is SEHNR and CDR2 FQNEAQ (reference sequence). Trimming removed 4 bases from V and 1 base from J, with 10 bases in between.

V usage is TRBV5-1 and J usage is TRBJ1-1; D may be TRBD1 (5 bases). In germline, CDR1 is SGHRS, CDR2 YFSETQ. Trimming took 3 bases from V and 5 from J, leaving 17 bases between them. The CDR3 has 15 residues. This CDR3 reads CASSWDSHPGTEAFF. CDR3 DNA: TGCGCCAGCAGCTGGGACTCTCACCCGGGAACTGAAGCTTTCTTT.

As regards this clone: This same CDR3 is encoded by further DNA sequences in the sample. The J gene is TRBJ1-5, the V gene TRBV29-1; possibly TRBD1 for D (5 bases). This CDR3 is built from 12 residues. From germline, CDR1 is SQVTM and CDR2 ANQGSEA. V was clipped by 7 bases and J by 4 bases, with 11 bases between them. The CDR3 DNA sequence: TGCAGCGGGGGGGAGGGTAATCAGCCCCAGCATTTT. This sequence encodes CSGGEGNQPQHF. The entire variable domain, with the rest obtained from reference TRBV29-1 and TRBJ1-5, is as follows: SAVISQKPSRDICQRGTSLTIQCQVDSQVTMMFWYRQQPGQSLTLIATANQGSEATYESGFVIDKFPISRPNLTFSTLTVSNMSPEDSSIYLCSGGEGNQPQHFGDGTRLSIL.

V usage is TRBV10-2 and J usage is TRBJ2-3; D possibly corresponds to TRBD2 (6 bases). Germline CDR1 reads WSHSY; CDR2 reads SAAADI. Trimming took 6 bases from V and 1 from J, leaving 11 bases between them. The CDR3 totals 14 residues. CDR3 in DNA: TGCGCCAGCAGCCTTAGCGGACGCACAGATACGCAGTATTTT. Translation gives CASSLSGRTDTQYF.

The chain employs TRBV25-1 and TRBJ1-3; D unresolved. Trimming left V 3 bases short and J 0 bases short, with 6 bases between. CDR1 and CDR2 (germline): MGHDK, SYGVNS. This CDR3 is 14 amino acids long. CDR3 nucleotides: TGTGCCAGCAGTGATCCAGGCTCTGGAAACACCATATATTTT. Its translation: CASSDPGSGNTIYF.

CDR3: CASRQGFPGEQYF. CDR3 sequence (DNA): TGTGCCAGCAGGCAGGGCTTCCCCGGGGAGCAGTACTTC. The chain recombines TRBV6-1 with TRBJ2-7; tentatively, D is TRBD1 (5 bases). V was shortened by 6 bases and J by 7 bases, with 16 bases between the two germline ends. Per germline, CDR1 MNHNS and CDR2 SASEGT. This CDR3 comprises 13 residues.

The chain joins TRBV27 to TRBJ1-5, with D possibly being TRBD1 (6 bases). V shed 4 bases and J shed 7 bases, with 17 bases lying between them. In germline, CDR1 is MNHEY, CDR2 SMNVEV (reference sequence). The length of the CDR3 is 15 residues. This chain's CDR3 is CASSSDFTGSQPQHF. The CDR3 DNA follows: TGTGCCAGCAGTTCCGACTTCACAGGGTCACAGCCCCAGCATTTT.

This clone was seen once. This chain links TRBV7-3 with TRBJ1-2; 7 bases are a match to TRBD1. Per the germline V gene, CDR1 is SGHTA and CDR2 is FQGTGA. Unmatched junction bases numbered 9, after V lost 4 bases and J lost 10 bases. The CDR3 runs to 13 residues. The CDR3 sequence: CASSSTTGWTYTF. The CDR3 DNA is TGTGCCAGCAGCTCGACGACAGGGTGGACCTACACCTTC.

This clone was recorded once. This likely traces to a read error, being one base from a far larger clone. Other DNA sequences in this sample translate to the same CDR3. The V call is TRBV9, the J call TRBJ1-4; no clear D. V lost 0 bases to trimming and J lost 6 bases, with 12 bases between them. CDR1 is SGDLS, CDR2 YYNGEE, per germline. The CDR3 sequence is 15 residues long. This CDR3 reads CASSVGDEFYEKLFF. The CDR3 nucleotides read TGTGCCAGCAGCGTAGGTGACGAATTCTATGAAAAACTGTTTTTT.

This chain joins TRBV30 and TRBJ2-6, with no clear D. The CDR3 covers 17 residues. Germline V gene sequence: CDR1 GTSNPN, CDR2 SVGIG (reference sequence). Trimming pared 1 base from V and 0 bases from J, leaving 13 bases between. CDR3 DNA sequence: TGTGCCTGGAGTGGGGTTCGACCCAACTCTGGGGCCAACGTCCTGACTTTC. Translation gives CAWSGVRPNSGANVLTF.

The chain is built from TRBV30 and TRBJ1-4; possibly TRBD1 for D (6 bases). The CDR3 has 13 residues. V lost 5 bases, J lost 5 bases, and 12 bases lay in between. Germline CDR1 is GTSNPN and CDR2 is SVGIG (reference sequence). In DNA form, the CDR3 reads TGTGCCTGGGCAGGACAGTCAAATGAAAAACTGTTTTTT. This encodes CAWAGQSNEKLFF.

This clone appeared a few times. The CDR3 spells CAWARTYEQYF. The CDR3 DNA is TGTGCCTGGGCCAGAACCTACGAGCAGTACTTC. The chain is built from TRBV30 and TRBJ2-7; D gene ambiguous. Germline assignment: CDR1 GTSNPN and CDR2 SVGIG (reference sequence). The V and J ends lost 5 bases and 2 bases respectively, with 7 bases between them. The CDR3 has 11 residues.

The genes are TRBV2 and TRBJ2-5; TRBD1 might be the D (5 bases). Trimming removed 6 bases at V and 4 bases at J, with 21 bases between. The CDR3 length is 16 residues. The germline V gene encodes CDR1 SNHLY and CDR2 FYNNEI. The CDR3 protein is CASRESSRVLAETQYF. The CDR3 nucleotides read TGTGCCAGCAGAGAGTCCAGCAGGGTATTGGCAGAGACCCAGTACTTC.

The CDR3 DNA follows: TGCGCCAGCGGGACAGGGGGAAAACGAGAGACCCAGTACTTC. This sequence encodes CASGTGGKRETQYF. V is TRBV5-1 and J is TRBJ2-5; 11 nucleotides line up with TRBD1. Losses at the gene ends were 7 bases for V and 4 bases for J; bases not matched to a gene: 6. Germline-derived CDR1 and CDR2 are SGHRS and YFSETQ. The CDR3 spans 14 residues.

The rearrangement links TRBV15 to TRBJ1-1; a weak D match, TRBD1 (5 bases). Trimming removed 1 base at V and 0 bases at J, with 6 bases between. Germline V gene data show CDR1 as LNHNV and CDR2 as YYDKDF (reference sequence). The CDR3 is 14 amino acids. The chain's CDR3 is CATSRGQLNTEAFF. DNA for the CDR3: TGTGCCACCAGCAGAGGACAGTTGAACACTGAAGCTTTCTTT.